This paragraph covers one T cell receptor (beta chain) sequence. Its matching antigen is unknown. This entry is derived from a study of vaccination and CD4 T cells after COVID-19. Overall study: The cells in question were stimulated using overlapping spike peptides derived from SARS-CoV-2, HCoV-NL63, HCoV-OC43 and HCoV-229E. Control cultures were given a CEFX pool, an HIV-1 Nef pool, or no peptide.

The CDR3 has 16 residues. Germline loops: CDR1 DFQATT, CDR2 SNEGSKA (reference sequence). V was shortened by 0 bases and J by 6 bases, with 20 bases between the two germline ends. Described treatment: roughly ten-day PBMC culture with coronavirus spike peptide pools or control peptides (ViraFEST assay). Unexposed donor CD4+ T cells predated the COVID-19 pandemic, collected 2011-2018. Four cold-coronavirus spikes and SARS-CoV-2 S/N served to probe CD4+ T cells taken from unexposed donors, cells permitting. With the Oncomine TCR Beta short-read assay, DNA from cultured CD4+ T cells was sequenced. TCRdb reprocessed the PCR reads via MiXCR and lists one record per CDR3 protein. The profile shows roughly 3,500 distinct CDR3 sequences, about 24% of them singletons.

This TCR derives from a human donor in good health. J is TRBJ1-1 and V is TRBV20-1; tentative D call: TRBD1 (6 bases). Sequencing was carried out using CD4+ T cells from blood, cultured in vitro. CDR3 region: CSARDFRGRGGAEAFF. For the CDR3, the DNA is TGCAGTGCTAGAGATTTTAGGGGCAGGGGAGGGGCTGAAGCTTTCTTT.